The next 2 T cell receptor beta chains were all read from a single sample in a study of blood T cell repertoires in COVID-19. Repertoires were generated with immunoSEQ multiplex PCR, while TCRdb's copy carries only in-frame clones and drops some. Of some 130,000 clones in the sample, about nine tenths are singletons; the top ten hold around 4.6%. The sequenced material came from peripheral blood. The receptors here all came from a man aged 55 to 70 with COVID-19, enrolled during active disease.

J is TRBJ1-2 and V is TRBV11-3; D is perhaps TRBD1 (5 bases). The CDR3 length is 15 residues. Per the germline V gene, CDR1 is SGHNT and CDR2 is YENEEA. V was pared by 3 bases and J by 5 bases, with 16 bases between. DNA of the CDR3: TGTGCCAGCAGCTTCGGAGGGGTAGGAGGGTATGGCTACACCTTC. Amino acid sequence: CASSFGGVGGYGYTF. Combining the CDR3 with reference TRBV11-3 and TRBJ1-2 gives the whole variable domain EAGVVQSPRYKIIEKKQPVAFWCNPISGHNTLYWYLQNLGQGPELLIRYENEEAVDDSQLPKDRFSAERLKGVDSTLKIQPAELGDSAVYLCASSFGGVGGYGYTFGSGTRLTVV.

The CDR3 DNA follows: TGTGCCAGCAGTGGGGACTTAAACACCGGGGAGCTGTTTTTT. The encoded protein is CASSGDLNTGELFF. The chain couples TRBV25-1 to TRBJ2-2, with a tentative D call TRBD2 (6 bases). Trimming took off 4 bases at V and 2 bases at J, with 8 bases between the two ends. The germline CDR1 and CDR2 sequences are MGHDK and SYGVNS. The CDR3 covers 14 residues.